This is a list of T cell receptor beta chains from one sample in a study of early T cells in non-severe SARS-CoV-2 infection. TCRdb analysed the 5' RACE reads with MiXCR anew, one entry per CDR3 protein. The sample comprises roughly 69,000 distinct CDR3 sequences, 7.5% to 9% of which are singletons, and 13% rests with the top ten. This material consisted of whole blood, taken at baseline. The receptors were sampled from an adult who was a healthcare worker with PCR-confirmed SARS-CoV-2 infection or an uninfected control (not recorded which). CDR3s include the opening cysteine and the closing phenylalanine or tryptophan. A D gene is named only where the DNA matches it firmly. Where a row states a size, it is once, few, many or the class of an expanded clone; other rows omit it.

>TRBJ2-3|.|many|TRBV29-1
TGCAGCGTTGGGGACGCCGCCTGGGATACGCAGTATTTT
CSVGDAAWDTQYF
>TRBJ1-4|TRBD1|many|TRBV20-1
TGCAGTGCCAACAGGGGGATAGGCGAAAAACTGTTTTTT
CSANRGIGEKLFF
>TRBJ2-5|TRBD1|few|TRBV29-1
TGCAGCGTTTCCGGGGACAGTCAAGAGACCCAGTACTTC
CSVSGDSQETQYF
>TRBJ2-2|.|few|TRBV29-1
TGCAGCGGAACCATCACCGGGGAGCTGTTTTTT
CSGTITGELFF
>TRBJ2-1|.|.|TRBV6-2/TRBV6-3
TGTGCCAGCAGTTGGGGATTTAGTAGGAATGAGCAGTTCTTC
CASSWGFSRNEQFF
>TRBJ1-2|.|.|TRBV18
TGTGCCAGCTCCCAGGGAGATCCTTATGGCTACACCTTC
CASSQGDPYGYTF
>TRBJ1-4|TRBD1|.|TRBV4-1
TGCGCCAGCAGCCCCAGGGGAAGACAGGGAAAAGGTGAAAAACTGTTTTTT
CASSPRGRQGKGEKLFF
>TRBJ2-7|.|many|TRBV23-1
TGCGCCAGCAGTCAATCCCCCAGAAGTCTAACCTACGAGCAGTACTTC
CASSQSPRSLTYEQYF
>TRBJ2-7|.|.|TRBV12-3/TRBV12-4
TGTGCCAGCAGTTTTGGGTCGGGGCAGGGGATCCTTTACGAGCAGTACTTC
CASSFGSGQGILYEQYF
>TRBJ2-1|TRBD2|few|TRBV20-1
TGCAGTGCTAGAGATTCAAGTAGCGGGGTCTCCTACAATGAGCAGTTCTTC
CSARDSSSGVSYNEQFF
>TRBJ1-3|TRBD1|many|TRBV20-1
TGCAGTGCACAGACAGGGTTGGGAAACACCATATATTTT
CSAQTGLGNTIYF
>TRBJ2-4|.|few|TRBV29-1
TGCAGCGTTGAACAGCAGGGTTCCAAAAACATTCAGTACTTC
CSVEQQGSKNIQYF
>TRBJ2-1|TRBD1|.|TRBV7-2
TGTGCCAGCCGGATGACAGGGCCCCCCAATGAGCAGTTCTTC
CASRMTGPPNEQFF
>TRBJ1-4|.|.|TRBV29-1
TGCAGCGTTGCGACAGTCTATCCTGCAACTAATGAAAAACTGTTTTTT
CSVATVYPATNEKLFF
>TRBJ2-1|.|.|TRBV5-4
TGTGCCAGCAGCAACCGGGACACCTACAATGAGCAGTTCTTC
CASSNRDTYNEQFF
>TRBJ1-3|.|many|TRBV10-3
TGTGCCATCAGTGAGAGATCCTCTGGAAACACCATATATTTT
CAISERSSGNTIYF
>TRBJ1-2|.|many|TRBV20-1
TGCAGTGCTAGAGACCCAGGGGTGAACGGCTACACCTTC
CSARDPGVNGYTF
>TRBJ2-2|.|few|TRBV5-1
TGCGCCAGCAGCGCGCGGGACTACACCGGGGAGCTGTTTTTT
CASSARDYTGELFF
>TRBJ2-7|TRBD2|few|TRBV29-1
TGCAGCGTTGAATTGACTAGCGGTTCTCGAGGCGAGCAGTACTTC
CSVELTSGSRGEQYF
>TRBJ2-3|.|.|TRBV6-4
TGTGCCAGCAGTGACAGGGCCACAGATACGCAGTATTTT
CASSDRATDTQYF
>TRBJ2-1|.|few|TRBV5-1
TGCGCCAGCAGCTTCGGGGGAGCGGGCGGGTTTTTGCGCAATGAGCAGTTCTTC
CASSFGGAGGFLRNEQFF
>TRBJ2-5|TRBD2|few|TRBV20-1
TGCAGTGCTAGAGTGCTGGGGGAGGGAGAGACCCAGTACTTC
CSARVLGEGETQYF
>TRBJ2-5|.|.|TRBV5-6
TGTGCCAGCAGCTCCGTCACATACGAGACCCAGTACTTC
CASSSVTYETQYF
>TRBJ2-3|.|many|TRBV29-1
TGCAGCGTTGAAGGGAGCACAGATACGCAGTATTTT
CSVEGSTDTQYF
>TRBJ1-1|.|many|TRBV27
TGTGCCAGCAGTTTATCAGGGGGTACTGAAGCTTTCTTT
CASSLSGGTEAFF
>TRBJ2-3|TRBD2|.|TRBV5-1
TGCGCCAGCAGCTTGGGTACTAGCGGGAGGGGCGCAGACACGCAGTATTTT
CASSLGTSGRGADTQYF
>TRBJ2-7|.|few|TRBV5-6
TGTGCCAGCAGCTTGGGAGGTCTAGCGAGCTACGAGCAGTACTTC
CASSLGGLASYEQYF
>TRBJ2-3|.|.|TRBV20-1
TGCAGTGCTACCGGGACCCTCTTCACAGATACGCAGTATTTT
CSATGTLFTDTQYF
>TRBJ2-5|.|many|TRBV7-9
TGTGCCAGCAGCTTTAGCCAAGAGACCCAGTACTTC
CASSFSQETQYF
>TRBJ2-3|TRBD2|.|TRBV10-3
TGTGCCATCAGTGCACGAGGGGTGGAGACTAGCGACACAGATACGCAGTATTTT
CAISARGVETSDTDTQYF
>TRBJ2-4|.|many|TRBV6-6
TGTGCCACCTCTCCTTCCAAGCTAGCCAAAAACATTCAGTACTTC
CATSPSKLAKNIQYF
>TRBJ2-3|.|.|TRBV5-4
TGTGCCAGCAGCTTGAATCGCGAGTCCCCAGATACGCAGTATTTT
CASSLNRESPDTQYF
>TRBJ2-3|.|.|TRBV5-1
TGCGCCAGCAGCTTGTACAGGCCAGGTACGCAGTATTTT
CASSLYRPGTQYF
>TRBJ2-1|TRBD2|.|TRBV6-2/TRBV6-3
TGTGCCAGCAGTTCCAGCGGGACTACCCCTACGAAGGAGTTCTTC
CASSSSGTTPTKEFF
>TRBJ2-3|.|many|TRBV15
TGTGCCACCAGCAATGAGGTGGGCACAGATACGCAGTATTTT
CATSNEVGTDTQYF
>TRBJ2-5|TRBD2|.|TRBV15
TGTGCCACCAGAGGGAGAGCGGGAGGTGAGACCCAGTACTTC
CATRGRAGGETQYF
>TRBJ2-6|TRBD1|many|TRBV4-2
TGTGCCAGCAGCCAAGACCCACAGGGGGTCTTCACTGGGGCCAACGTCCTGACTTTC
CASSQDPQGVFTGANVLTF
>TRBJ2-1|.|many|TRBV7-9
TGTGCCAGCAGCCTTGGAGGGCCCAATGAGCAGTTCTTC
CASSLGGPNEQFF
>TRBJ2-5|.|few|TRBV6-5
TGTGCCAGCAGCTCCAATGGGGAGACCCAGTACTTC
CASSSNGETQYF
>TRBJ1-2|.|few|TRBV30
TGTGCCTGGAGTGTACCCTCGGAGGCTAACTATGGCTACACCTTC
CAWSVPSEANYGYTF
>TRBJ1-5|TRBD1|many|TRBV19
TGTGCCAGCCGAAGGGACAGAAGGGAGCCCCAGCATTTT
CASRRDRREPQHF
>TRBJ1-2|.|.|TRBV12-5
TGTGCTAGTGGTTTGATCTCTTTCGTCCGGCAGGGGTCATATGGCTACACCTTC
CASGLISFVRQGSYGYTF
>TRBJ2-7|TRBD2|.|TRBV12-3/TRBV12-4
TGTGCCAGCGGGCAGACGGGACTAGCGGACGAGCAGTACTTC
CASGQTGLADEQYF
>TRBJ2-7|TRBD1|.|TRBV10-3
TGTGCCATCAGTGAGCTTGGACAGGGAATTTACGAGCAGTACTTC
CAISELGQGIYEQYF
>TRBJ1-2|.|many|TRBV6-2/TRBV6-3
TGTGCCAGCAGCACCGGGATTGTCGGAGGACGGTATGGCTACACCTTC
CASSTGIVGGRYGYTF
>TRBJ1-1|.|.|TRBV12-3/TRBV12-4
TGTGCCAGCAGTTTAGAGTATAGGGAAGCTTTCTTT
CASSLEYREAFF
>TRBJ2-1|.|few|TRBV20-1
TGCAGTGCAGCGTTACGATTCGATGAGCAGTTCTTC
CSAALRFDEQFF
>TRBJ2-7|.|few|TRBV27
TGTGCCAGCCGTCAACCCGGACCCTACGAGCAGTACTTC
CASRQPGPYEQYF
>TRBJ2-5|TRBD2|.|TRBV24-1
TGTGCCACCAGTGCCGGGGGGAGGCCCCAAGAGACCCAGTACTTC
CATSAGGRPQETQYF
>TRBJ2-7|.|many|TRBV20-1
TGCAGTGCTAGACCCGAGGGGCGGGCCTCCTACGAGCAGTACTTC
CSARPEGRASYEQYF
>TRBJ1-5|TRBD1|.|TRBV19
TGTGCCAGTAGTAAGGGGGCGGGCAATCAGCCCCAGCATTTT
CASSKGAGNQPQHF
>TRBJ2-1|.|few|TRBV20-1
TGCAGTGCTCTACCCCTAGCGAAGCCCTACAATGAGCAGTTCTTC
CSALPLAKPYNEQFF
>TRBJ2-2|TRBD2|.|TRBV7-2
TGTGCCAGCAGCTTGGGAGGGATGAACACCGGGGAGCTGTTTTTT
CASSLGGMNTGELFF
>TRBJ2-7|TRBD2|few|TRBV20-1
TGCAGTGCTAACCGACTAGCGGGATATCGGCAGTACTTC
CSANRLAGYRQYF
>TRBJ1-1|.|.|TRBV7-6
TGTGCCAGCAGCGGCGGACGGTACACTGAAGCTTTCTTT
CASSGGRYTEAFF
>TRBJ1-2|.|few|TRBV3-1
TGTGCCAGCAGCCAATTAGGTGGCTACACCTTC
CASSQLGGYTF
>TRBJ2-2|TRBD2|few|TRBV5-4
TGTGCCAGCAACGATGAGCGGGGAGCCGGGGAGCTGTTTTTT
CASNDERGAGELFF
>TRBJ2-3|.|few|TRBV24-1
TGTGCCACCAGTGTCGGCTCTTCGGATACGCAGTATTTT
CATSVGSSDTQYF
>TRBJ1-2|.|few|TRBV19
TGTGCCAGTAGAACGACTATGGTCAGGTTTAACTATGGCTACACCTTC
CASRTTMVRFNYGYTF
>TRBJ2-7|.|few|TRBV24-1
TGTGCCACCAGTGCCCCTATTCGCGGACTGAAATACGAGCAGTACTTC
CATSAPIRGLKYEQYF